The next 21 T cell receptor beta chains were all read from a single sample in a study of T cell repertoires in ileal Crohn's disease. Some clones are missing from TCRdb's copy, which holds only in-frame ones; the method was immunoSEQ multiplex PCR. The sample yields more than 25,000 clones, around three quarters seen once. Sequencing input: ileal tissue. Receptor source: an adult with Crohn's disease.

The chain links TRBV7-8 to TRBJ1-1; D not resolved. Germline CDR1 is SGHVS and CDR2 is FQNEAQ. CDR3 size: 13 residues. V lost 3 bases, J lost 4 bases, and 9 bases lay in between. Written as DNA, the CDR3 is TGTGCCAGCAGCTTCCTGTACGGCACTGAAGCTTTCTTT. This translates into CASSFLYGTEAFF.

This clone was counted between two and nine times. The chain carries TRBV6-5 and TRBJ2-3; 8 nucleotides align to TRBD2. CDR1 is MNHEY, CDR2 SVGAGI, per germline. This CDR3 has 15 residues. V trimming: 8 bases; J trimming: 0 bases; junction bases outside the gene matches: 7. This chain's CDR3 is CASGAGDPSTDTQYF. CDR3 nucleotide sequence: TGTGCCAGCGGAGCGGGGGACCCTAGCACAGATACGCAGTATTTT.

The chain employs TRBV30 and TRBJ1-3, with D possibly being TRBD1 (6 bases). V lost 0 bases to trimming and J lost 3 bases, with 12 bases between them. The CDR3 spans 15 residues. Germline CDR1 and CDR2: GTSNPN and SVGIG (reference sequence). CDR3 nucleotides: TGTGCCTGGAGTGTAAGGGGGACACTTGGAAACACCATATATTTT. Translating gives CAWSVRGTLGNTIYF.

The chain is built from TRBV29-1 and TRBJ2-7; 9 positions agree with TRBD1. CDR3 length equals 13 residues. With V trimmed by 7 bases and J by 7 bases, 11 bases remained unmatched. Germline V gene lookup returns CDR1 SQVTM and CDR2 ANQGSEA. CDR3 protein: CSASGTGLGEQYF. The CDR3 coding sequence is TGCAGCGCCTCCGGGACAGGGCTGGGGGAGCAGTACTTC.

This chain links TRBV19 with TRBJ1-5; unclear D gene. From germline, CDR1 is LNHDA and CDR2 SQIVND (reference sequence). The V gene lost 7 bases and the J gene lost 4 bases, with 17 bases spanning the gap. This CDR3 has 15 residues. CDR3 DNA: TGTGCCAGTATCGCCGGTACGGTCTTAAATCAGCCCCAGCATTTT. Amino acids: CASIAGTVLNQPQHF.

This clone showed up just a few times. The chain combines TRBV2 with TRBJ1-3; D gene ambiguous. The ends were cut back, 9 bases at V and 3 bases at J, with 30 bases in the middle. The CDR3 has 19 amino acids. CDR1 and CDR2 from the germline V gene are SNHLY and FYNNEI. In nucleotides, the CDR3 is TGTGCCAGACCGGGATTTACTTCGTTCCGGGTGTCCCTTGGAAACACCATATATTTT. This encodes CARPGFTSFRVSLGNTIYF.

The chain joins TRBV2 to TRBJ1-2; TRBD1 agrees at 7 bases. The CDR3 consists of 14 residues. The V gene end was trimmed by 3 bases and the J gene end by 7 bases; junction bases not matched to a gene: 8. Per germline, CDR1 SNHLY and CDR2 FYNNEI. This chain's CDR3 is CASSEVQGWSGYTF. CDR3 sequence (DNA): TGTGCCAGCAGTGAGGTACAGGGGTGGAGTGGCTACACCTTC.

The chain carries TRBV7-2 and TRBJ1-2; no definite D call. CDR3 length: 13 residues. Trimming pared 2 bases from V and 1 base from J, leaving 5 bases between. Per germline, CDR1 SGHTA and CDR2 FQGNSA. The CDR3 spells CASSLSVNYGYTF. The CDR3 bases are TGTGCCAGCAGCTTATCAGTTAACTATGGCTACACCTTC.

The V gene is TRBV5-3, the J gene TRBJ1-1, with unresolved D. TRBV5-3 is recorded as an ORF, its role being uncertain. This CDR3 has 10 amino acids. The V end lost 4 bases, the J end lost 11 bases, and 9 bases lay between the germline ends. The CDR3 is CARSTRVAFF. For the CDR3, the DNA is TGTGCCAGAAGCACCCGAGTCGCTTTCTTT.

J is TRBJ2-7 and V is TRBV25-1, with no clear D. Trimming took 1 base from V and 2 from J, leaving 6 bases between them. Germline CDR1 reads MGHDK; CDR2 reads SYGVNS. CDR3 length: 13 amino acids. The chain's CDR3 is CASSESPTYEQYF. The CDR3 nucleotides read TGTGCCAGCAGTGAATCCCCTACCTACGAGCAGTACTTC.

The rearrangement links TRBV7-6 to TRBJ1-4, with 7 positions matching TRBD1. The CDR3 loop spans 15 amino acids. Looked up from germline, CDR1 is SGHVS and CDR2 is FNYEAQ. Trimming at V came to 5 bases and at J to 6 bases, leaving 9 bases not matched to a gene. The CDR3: CASSPGTARYEKLFF. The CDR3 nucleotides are TGTGCCAGCAGCCCCGGGACAGCTCGCTATGAAAAACTGTTTTTT.

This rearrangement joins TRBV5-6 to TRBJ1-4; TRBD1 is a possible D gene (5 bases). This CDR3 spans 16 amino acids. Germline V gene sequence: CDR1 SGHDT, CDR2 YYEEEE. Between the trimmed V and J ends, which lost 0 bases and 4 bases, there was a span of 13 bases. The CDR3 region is CASSLAPGTNNEKLFF. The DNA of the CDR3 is TGTGCCAGCAGCTTGGCCCCAGGGACTAATAATGAAAAACTGTTTTTT.

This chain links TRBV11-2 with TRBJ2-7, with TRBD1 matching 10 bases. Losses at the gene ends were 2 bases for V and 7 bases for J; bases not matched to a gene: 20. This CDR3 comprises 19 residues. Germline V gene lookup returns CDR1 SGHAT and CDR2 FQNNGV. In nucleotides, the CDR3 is TGTGCCAGCAGCTTAATGGGACAGGGGCTGTTGCGGGGAGACGAGGAGCAGTACTTC. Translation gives CASSLMGQGLLRGDEEQYF.

CDR3 nucleotides: TGTGCCACCAGCAGAGAGACTACAGGGTTTGGGGTCGATGAGCAGTTCTTC. Encoded protein: CATSRETTGFGVDEQFF. V and J are TRBV15 and TRBJ2-1, with D tentatively TRBD1 (6 bases). V lost 0 bases and J 8 bases, leaving 20 bases between the germline ends. Germline V gives CDR1 LNHNV, CDR2 YYDKDF (reference sequence). The CDR3 totals 17 residues. The whole variable domain, remainder taken from reference TRBV15 and TRBJ2-1, is DAMVIQNPRYQVTQFGKPVTLSCSQTLNHNVMYWYQQKSSQAPKLLFHYYDKDFNNEADTPDNFQSRRPNTSFCFLDIRSPGLGDTAMYLCATSRETTGFGVDEQFFGPGTRLTVL.

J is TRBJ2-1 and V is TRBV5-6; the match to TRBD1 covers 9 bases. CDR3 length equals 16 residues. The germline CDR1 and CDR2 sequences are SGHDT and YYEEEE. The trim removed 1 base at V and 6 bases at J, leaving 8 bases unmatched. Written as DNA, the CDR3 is TGTGCCAGCAGCTTGCTCAGGGACAGGGACCTCAATGAGCAGTTCTTC. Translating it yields CASSLLRDRDLNEQFF.

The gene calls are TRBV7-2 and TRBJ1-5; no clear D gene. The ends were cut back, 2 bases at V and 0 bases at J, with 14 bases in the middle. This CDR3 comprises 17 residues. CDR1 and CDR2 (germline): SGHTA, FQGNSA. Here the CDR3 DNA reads TGTGCCAGCAGCTTATTCGGCGGGTCCAGTAGCAATCAGCCCCAGCATTTT. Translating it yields CASSLFGGSSSNQPQHF.

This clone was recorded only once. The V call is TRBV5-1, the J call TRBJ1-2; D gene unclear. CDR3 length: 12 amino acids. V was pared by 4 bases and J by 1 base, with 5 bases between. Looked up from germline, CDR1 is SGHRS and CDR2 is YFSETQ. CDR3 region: CASSDNNYGYTF. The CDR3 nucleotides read TGCGCCAGCAGCGACAATAACTATGGCTACACCTTC.

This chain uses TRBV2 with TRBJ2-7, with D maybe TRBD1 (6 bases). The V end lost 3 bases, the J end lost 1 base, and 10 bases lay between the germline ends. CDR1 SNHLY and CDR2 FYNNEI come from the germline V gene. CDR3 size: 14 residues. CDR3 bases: TGTGCCAGCAGTGAGTACAGGGAATCCTACGAGCAGTACTTC. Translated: CASSEYRESYEQYF. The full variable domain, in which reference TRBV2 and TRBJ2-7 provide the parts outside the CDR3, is EPEVTQTPSHQVTQMGQEVILRCVPISNHLYFYWYRQILGQKVEFLVSFYNNEISEKSEIFDDQFSVERPDGSNFTLKIRSTKLEDSAMYFCASSEYRESYEQYFGPGTRLTVT.

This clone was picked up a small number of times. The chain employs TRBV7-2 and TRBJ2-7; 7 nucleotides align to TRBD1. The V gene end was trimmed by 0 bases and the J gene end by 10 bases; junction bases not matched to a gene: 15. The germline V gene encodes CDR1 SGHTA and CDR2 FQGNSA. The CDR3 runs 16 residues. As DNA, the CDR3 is TGTGCCAGCAGCTTAGCCCTGAGGGACAGTCGAGAGAGACAGTACTTC. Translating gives CASSLALRDSRERQYF.

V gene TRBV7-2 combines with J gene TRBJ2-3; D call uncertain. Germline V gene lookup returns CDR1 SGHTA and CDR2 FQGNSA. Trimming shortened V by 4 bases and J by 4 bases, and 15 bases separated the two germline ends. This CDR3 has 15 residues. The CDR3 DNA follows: TGTGCCAGCAGCTACCAGACGGCGGCCTCAGATACGCAGTATTTT. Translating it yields CASSYQTAASDTQYF.

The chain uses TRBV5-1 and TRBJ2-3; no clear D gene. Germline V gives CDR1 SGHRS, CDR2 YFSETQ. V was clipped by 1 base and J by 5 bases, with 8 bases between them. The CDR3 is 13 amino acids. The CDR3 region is CASSLYSGDTQYF. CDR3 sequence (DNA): TGCGCCAGCAGCTTGTATTCCGGAGATACGCAGTATTTT.